The rows below give T cell receptor beta chains drawn from one sample of a study of blood T cell repertoires in COVID-19. Repertoires were generated with immunoSEQ multiplex PCR, while TCRdb's copy carries only in-frame clones and drops some. Among over 75,000 clones, less than 85% were seen once, and the ten largest hold around a tenth. The specimen sequenced was peripheral blood. These TCRs come from a woman in her 70s with acute or convalescent COVID-19. The CDR3 runs from the conserved cysteine through the conserved F or W. Each record gives: V gene, D gene, J gene, CDR3 protein, CDR3 DNA. A D gene is named only where the DNA matches it firmly.

>TRBV19|.|TRBJ2-7
CASSIEAQGYEQYF
TGTGCCAGTAGTATAGAGGCTCAGGGCTACGAGCAGTACTTC
>TRBV6-2/TRBV6-3|.|TRBJ1-2
CASSWFGNYGYTF
TGTGCCAGCAGTTGGTTTGGCAACTATGGCTACACCTTC
>TRBV4-2|.|TRBJ1-3
CASSLYYRVSGNTIYF
TGTGCCAGCAGCCTATACTACAGGGTCTCTGGAAACACCATATATTTT
>TRBV5-4|TRBD1|TRBJ2-5
CASSLMEQGDRTQYF
TGTGCCAGCAGCTTGATGGAGCAGGGGGATAGGACCCAGTACTTC
>TRBV7-2|TRBD1|TRBJ1-2
CASTRDSLLGYTF
TGTGCCAGCACTCGGGACAGCCTATTGGGCTACACCTTC
>TRBV5-1|TRBD2|TRBJ2-1
CASSLATSAGGNNEQFF
TGCGCCAGCAGCTTGGCAACTAGTGCGGGGGGGAACAATGAGCAGTTCTTC
>TRBV5-3|.|TRBJ1-6
CARSPHLHSRPLHF
TGTGCCAGAAGCCCGCACCTACACAGCCGTCCCCTCCACTTT
>TRBV5-1|.|TRBJ2-1
CASSLGGTKSGQFF
TGCGCCAGCAGCTTGGGTGGGACAAAGAGCGGGCAGTTCTTC
>TRBV27|.|TRBJ1-1
CASSSLRGYNTEAFF
TGTGCCAGCAGTTCCCTCCGGGGTTATAACACTGAAGCTTTCTTT
>TRBV19|.|TRBJ1-2
CASSLTGNSNYGYTF
TGTGCCAGTAGCCTAACAGGCAATTCTAACTATGGCTACACCTTC
>TRBV2|TRBD1|TRBJ2-3
CASRDSGGLDTQYF
TGTGCCAGCAGAGATTCAGGGGGTTTAGATACGCAGTATTTT
>TRBV2|.|TRBJ1-5
CASSEFPGGSNQPQHF
TGTGCCAGCAGTGAGTTCCCCGGCGGTAGCAATCAGCCCCAGCATTTT